The entry below describes one TCR beta chain. The data originate from a study of blood T cell repertoires in COVID-19. Method: immunoSEQ multiplex PCR; TCRdb's copy keeps in-frame clones and lacks some. The table shows under 300,000 clones, with 88% occurring only once. V lost 6 bases, J lost 6 bases, and 14 bases lay in between. Germline values: CDR1 SQVTM, CDR2 ANQGSEA. The CDR3 covers 12 residues. V and J are TRBV29-1 and TRBJ1-2; TRBD1 is a possible D gene (5 bases). Specimen: PBMCs or T cells enriched from blood (not recorded which). The TCR sequence derives from a woman in her 50s who had recovered from COVID-19. The chain's CDR3 is CSVGRHSHGYTF. The CDR3 nucleotides read TGCAGCGTGGGGCGCCACAGCCATGGCTACACCTTC.